One sample yielded the 10 T cell receptor beta chains listed below, sequenced in a study of T cell responses to AZD1222 COVID-19 vaccine. Using immunoSEQ multiplex PCR, the repertoire was profiled, and TCRdb retains in-frame clones only, with some absent. The sample consists of about 180,000 clones, approximately 90% of them appearing once. Specimen: peripheral blood, collected on day 0 of AZD1222 vaccination. The source is an adult in good health.

The V gene is TRBV6-5, the J gene TRBJ1-2; D is unclear. The CDR3 spans 13 residues. V lost 5 bases to trimming and J lost 0 bases, with 7 bases between them. CDR1 and CDR2 from the germline V gene are MNHEY and SVGAGI. CDR3 loop: CASSPQSNYGYTF. For the CDR3, the DNA is TGTGCCAGCAGTCCGCAGTCTAACTATGGCTACACCTTC.

Here the CDR3 reads CASSFLEGGQDTEAFF. The CDR3 region has the DNA TGTGCCAGCAGCTTTCTCGAGGGGGGACAGGACACTGAAGCTTTCTTT. V and J are TRBV7-9 and TRBJ1-1, with 8 bases matching TRBD1. CDR1 and CDR2 from the germline V gene are SEHNR and FQNEAQ (reference sequence). With V trimmed by 3 bases and J by 3 bases, 9 bases remained unmatched. The CDR3 extends over 16 amino acids.

This chain uses TRBV5-6 with TRBJ2-5; D is possibly TRBD1 (6 bases). This CDR3 contains 17 residues. V was trimmed by 4 bases and J by 5 bases, leaving 24 bases between them. CDR1 and CDR2 (germline): SGHDT, YYEEEE. CDR3 coding DNA: TGTGCCAGCAGCGGTCCCCCAGGGACATCAAAGGGGGAGACCCAGTACTTC. This translates into CASSGPPGTSKGETQYF.

The J gene is TRBJ1-3, the V gene TRBV6-5; D not certain. V dropped 0 bases and J dropped 0 bases, with 6 bases sitting between them. The CDR3 has 15 amino acids. Germline V CDR1 and CDR2: MNHEY, SVGAGI. CDR3 DNA: TGTGCCAGCAGTTACTCACGGGTCTCTGGAAACACCATATATTTT. Translation: CASSYSRVSGNTIYF.

Remarks on this clone: In the same sample, other DNA sequences code for this CDR3. The chain uses TRBV12-3 or TRBV12-4 and TRBJ1-5; D may be TRBD1 (6 bases). This CDR3 region has 12 residues. Trimming took 6 bases from V and 6 from J, leaving 9 bases between them. This chain's CDR3 is CASRKGGQPQHF. As DNA, the CDR3 is TGTGCCAGCAGGAAGGGGGGTCAGCCCCAGCATTTT.

The chain couples TRBV19 to TRBJ2-6; tentatively, D is TRBD2 (5 bases). Germline CDR1 LNHDA, CDR2 SQIVND (reference sequence). The CDR3 is made up of 18 amino acids. Trimming removed 3 bases at V and 0 bases at J, with 15 bases between. The CDR3 nucleotides read TGTGCCAGTAGTATCCCAGAGGGAACGACCTCTGGGGCCAACGTCCTGACTTTC. Protein sequence: CASSIPEGTTSGANVLTF.

CDR3 sequence (DNA): TGTGCCAGCAGTTACGAGGAGGGGGGCAATGAGCAGTTCTTC. It translates to CASSYEEGGNEQFF. This chain uses TRBV7-2 with TRBJ2-1; D might be TRBD1 or TRBD2, each matching 6 bases. CDR3 length: 14 residues. Germline V gives CDR1 SGHTA, CDR2 FQGNSA. Trimming took off 6 bases at V and 6 bases at J, with 15 bases between the two ends.

The gene calls are TRBV12-5 and TRBJ2-5; D possibly uses TRBD1 or TRBD2 (6 bases each). This CDR3 has 14 amino acids. V was shortened by 3 bases and J by 3 bases, with 11 bases between the two germline ends. Germline CDR1 reads LGHNT; CDR2 reads FRNRAP. CDR3 nucleotides: TGTGCTAGTGGTTTCGATAGGGGGGAAGAGACCCAGTACTTC. It codes for CASGFDRGEETQYF.

V usage is TRBV18 and J usage is TRBJ1-5; TRBD1 matches 10 bases. This CDR3 is built from 15 residues. The germline V gene encodes CDR1 KGHSH and CDR2 LQKENI. The V gene end was trimmed by 0 bases and the J gene end by 8 bases; junction bases not matched to a gene: 4. The CDR3 nucleotides read TGTGCCAGCTCACCACCGGGACAGGGGAGTAAGCCCCAGCATTTT. It encodes CASSPPGQGSKPQHF.

The chain has TRBV3-1 (or the pseudogene TRBV3-2) and TRBJ2-7, with 12 bases identical to TRBD1. This CDR3 has 15 residues. Germline V CDR1 and CDR2: LGHDT, YNNKEL (reference sequence). J was trimmed by 7 bases and V by 3 bases; bases with no gene match: 7. The CDR3 protein is CASSHWDRGPGEQYF. The CDR3 DNA reads TGTGCCAGCAGCCACTGGGACAGGGGGCCCGGGGAGCAGTACTTC.